These 10 T cell receptor beta chains were all obtained from the same sample, sequenced in a study of neoadjuvant anti-PD-1 for oral cavity cancer. Assay: immunoSEQ multiplex PCR; the TCRdb copy retains only in-frame clones and omits some. The sample includes some 20,000 clones, roughly three quarters of them seen just once. Sequenced here: PBMCs, sampled before nivolumab (anti-PD-1) treatment. These receptors originate from a person aged 40 to 85 with oral cavity squamous cell carcinoma.

V usage is TRBV28 and J usage is TRBJ2-7; possibly TRBD1 for D (6 bases). CDR1 and CDR2 (germline): MDHEN, SYDVKM. V lost 6 bases and J lost 2, with 20 bases in between. This CDR3 is built from 16 residues. The CDR3 coding sequence is TGTGCCAGCAGCTCTACCAGAGGACAGCGAACCTACGAGCAGTACTTC. This codes for CASSSTRGQRTYEQYF. Variable domain in full (rest from reference TRBV28 and TRBJ2-7): DVKVTQSSRYLVKRTGEKVFLECVQDMDHENMFWYRQDPGLGLRLIYFSYDVKMKEKGDIPEGYSVSREKKERFSLILESASTNQTSMYLCASSSTRGQRTYEQYFGPGTRLTVT.

The J gene is TRBJ2-3, the V gene TRBV19; D not resolved. V lost 4 bases and J lost 2, with 13 bases in between. Per the germline V gene, CDR1 is LNHDA and CDR2 is SQIVND (reference sequence). The CDR3 sequence is 15 residues long. The CDR3 loop reads CASSNGNLITDTQYF. Written as DNA, the CDR3 is TGTGCCAGTAGTAATGGCAACCTAATCACAGATACGCAGTATTTT.

The chain combines TRBV15 with TRBJ1-4; 7 bases align to TRBD1. Trimming cost V 11 bases and J 3 bases; bases outside gene matches: 6. This CDR3 spans 13 amino acids. Germline lookup yields CDR1 LNHNV and CDR2 YYDKDF (reference sequence). The CDR3 is CAFQGQPNEKLFF. The CDR3 region has the DNA TGTGCCTTCCAGGGACAGCCTAATGAAAAACTGTTTTTT.

The chain is built from TRBV5-8 and TRBJ2-2; TRBD2 agrees at 10 bases. CDR3 length: 16 amino acids. Germline lookup yields CDR1 SGHTS and CDR2 YDEGEE. Unmatched junction bases numbered 8, after V lost 3 bases and J lost 6 bases. The CDR3 spells CASSSGTSVIPGELFF. As DNA, the CDR3 is TGTGCCAGCAGCTCCGGGACTAGCGTGATTCCCGGGGAGCTGTTTTTT.

The chain joins TRBV6-6 to TRBJ2-3; 7 nucleotides align to TRBD2. With 10 bases clipped from V and 5 bases from J, the junction kept 15 bases outside the gene matches. Per the germline V gene, CDR1 is MNHNY and CDR2 is SVGAGI (reference sequence). The CDR3 totals 15 residues. The CDR3 spells CATSVGGRALDTQYF. CDR3 DNA: TGTGCCACCTCGGTCGGTGGGAGGGCCCTAGATACGCAGTATTTT.

This chain uses TRBV5-7 with TRBJ1-1; the match to TRBD1 covers 10 bases. TRBV5-7 is designated an ORF whose function remains uncertain. The J segment lost 3 bases and the V segment lost 0 bases, leaving 11 bases of the junction unmatched. The CDR3 extends over 18 amino acids. CDR3 nucleotide sequence: TGTGCCAGCAGCTTGGGGGATTGGGGACAGGGGCCTTACACTGAAGCTTTCTTT. It specifies CASSLGDWGQGPYTEAFF.

The CDR3 bases are TGTGCCAGCAGCTCATTTCGGGGGGCAGTAGGCGAGCAGTACTTC. Translating it yields CASSSFRGAVGEQYF. V and J are TRBV7-9 and TRBJ2-7; tentative D call: TRBD2 (7 bases). Trimming left V 4 bases short and J 6 bases short, with 19 bases between. The CDR3 runs to 15 residues. Germline values: CDR1 SEHNR, CDR2 FQNEAQ (reference sequence). The full variable domain, in which reference TRBV7-9 and TRBJ2-7 provide the parts outside the CDR3, is DTGVSQNPRHKITKRGQNVTFRCDPISEHNRLYWYRQTLGQGPEFLTYFQNEAQLEKSRLLSDRFSAERPKGSFSTLEIQRTEQGDSAMYLCASSSFRGAVGEQYFGPGTRLTVT.

This rearrangement joins TRBV15 to TRBJ2-1, with 8 bases aligning to TRBD1. Losses at the gene ends were 5 bases for V and 4 bases for J; bases not matched to a gene: 22. The germline CDR1 and CDR2 sequences are LNHNV and YYDKDF (reference sequence). This CDR3 is built from 20 residues. The CDR3, as DNA: TGTGCCACCAGCTCCCCAGGGTCGGGACAGGCCGTCCCTTATTACAATGAGCAGTTCTTC. Translating gives CATSSPGSGQAVPYYNEQFF.

The rearrangement joins TRBV27 to TRBJ1-1; unclear D gene. Germline V CDR1 and CDR2: MNHEY, SMNVEV (reference sequence). Trimming pared 8 bases from V and 4 bases from J, leaving 14 bases between. CDR3 length: 13 residues. The CDR3 reads CASVSAAGTEAFF. The CDR3 nucleotides are TGTGCCAGCGTATCGGCCGCCGGCACTGAAGCTTTCTTT.

The rearrangement links TRBV7-9 to TRBJ2-7, with 7 nucleotides matching TRBD1. The germline V gene encodes CDR1 SEHNR and CDR2 FQNEAQ (reference sequence). The CDR3 length is 14 residues. With V trimmed by 1 base and J by 4 bases, 4 bases remained unmatched. CDR3 sequence (DNA): TGTGCCAGCAGCTTAGACGGGACAGTGTACGAGCAGTACTTC. It specifies CASSLDGTVYEQYF.